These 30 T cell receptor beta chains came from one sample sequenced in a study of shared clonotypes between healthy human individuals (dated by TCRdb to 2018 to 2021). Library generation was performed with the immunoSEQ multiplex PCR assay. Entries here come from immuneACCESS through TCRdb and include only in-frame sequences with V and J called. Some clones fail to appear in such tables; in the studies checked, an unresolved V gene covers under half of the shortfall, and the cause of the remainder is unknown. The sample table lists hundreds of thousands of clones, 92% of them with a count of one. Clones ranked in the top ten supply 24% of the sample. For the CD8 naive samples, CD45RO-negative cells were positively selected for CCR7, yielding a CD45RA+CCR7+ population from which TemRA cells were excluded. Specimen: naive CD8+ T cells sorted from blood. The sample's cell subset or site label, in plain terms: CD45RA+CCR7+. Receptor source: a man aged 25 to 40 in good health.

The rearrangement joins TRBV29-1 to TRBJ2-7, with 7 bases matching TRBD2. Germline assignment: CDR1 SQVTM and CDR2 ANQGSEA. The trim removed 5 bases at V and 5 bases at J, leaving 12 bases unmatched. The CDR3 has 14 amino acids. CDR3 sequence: CSVIPGAGDHEQYF. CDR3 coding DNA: TGCAGCGTTATCCCTGGGGCGGGAGACCACGAGCAGTACTTC.

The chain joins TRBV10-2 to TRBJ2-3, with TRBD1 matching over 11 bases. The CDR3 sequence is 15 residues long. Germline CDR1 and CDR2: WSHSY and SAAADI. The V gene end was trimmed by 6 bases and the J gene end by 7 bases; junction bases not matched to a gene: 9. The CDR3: CASSSWTGGGYTQYF. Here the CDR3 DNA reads TGCGCCAGCAGCTCTTGGACAGGGGGCGGGTATACGCAGTATTTT.

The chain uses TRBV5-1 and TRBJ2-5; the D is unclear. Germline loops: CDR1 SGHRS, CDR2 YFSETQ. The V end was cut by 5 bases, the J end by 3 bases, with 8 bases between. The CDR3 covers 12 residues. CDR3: CASRAAEETQYF. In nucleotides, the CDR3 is TGCGCCAGCAGGGCAGCAGAAGAGACCCAGTACTTC.

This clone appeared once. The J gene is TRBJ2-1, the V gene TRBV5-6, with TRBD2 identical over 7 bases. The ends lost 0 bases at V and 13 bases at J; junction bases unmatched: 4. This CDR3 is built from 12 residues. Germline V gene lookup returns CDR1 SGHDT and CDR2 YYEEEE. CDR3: CASSLGEGPQFF. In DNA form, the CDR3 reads TGTGCCAGCAGCTTGGGGGAGGGCCCCCAGTTCTTC.

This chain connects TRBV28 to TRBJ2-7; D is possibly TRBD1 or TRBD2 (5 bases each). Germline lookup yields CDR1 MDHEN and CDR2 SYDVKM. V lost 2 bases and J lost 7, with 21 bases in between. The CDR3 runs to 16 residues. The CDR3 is CASSLSFGTQAGEQYF. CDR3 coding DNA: TGTGCCAGCAGTTTAAGTTTCGGGACCCAGGCAGGGGAGCAGTACTTC.

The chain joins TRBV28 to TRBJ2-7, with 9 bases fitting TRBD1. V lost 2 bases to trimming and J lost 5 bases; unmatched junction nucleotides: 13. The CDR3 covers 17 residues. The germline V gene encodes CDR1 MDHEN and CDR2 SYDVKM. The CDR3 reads CASSLIGGRQGVDEQYF. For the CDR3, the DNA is TGTGCCAGCAGTTTAATTGGCGGGCGACAGGGGGTCGACGAGCAGTACTTC.

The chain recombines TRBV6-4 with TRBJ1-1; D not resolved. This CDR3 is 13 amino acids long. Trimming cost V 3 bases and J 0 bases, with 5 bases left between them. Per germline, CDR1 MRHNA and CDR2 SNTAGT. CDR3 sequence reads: CASSDGVNTEAFF. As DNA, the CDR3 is TGTGCCAGCAGTGATGGGGTGAACACTGAAGCTTTCTTT.

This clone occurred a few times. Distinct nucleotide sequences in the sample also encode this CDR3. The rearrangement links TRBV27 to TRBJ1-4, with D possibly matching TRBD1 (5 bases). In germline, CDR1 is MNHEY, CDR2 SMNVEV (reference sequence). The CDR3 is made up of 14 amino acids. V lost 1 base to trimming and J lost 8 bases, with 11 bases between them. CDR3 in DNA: TGTGCCAGCAGTTTATTAGGGGAAGAGGAAAAACTGTTTTTT. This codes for CASSLLGEEEKLFF.

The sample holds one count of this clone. In nucleotides, the CDR3 is TGTGCCAGCAGTTACTCTCAGGGGGCTTACGAGCAGTACTTC. Translating gives CASSYSQGAYEQYF. The chain recombines TRBV6-5 with TRBJ2-7; 8 bases fit TRBD1. The germline CDR1 and CDR2 sequences are MNHEY and SVGAGI. V gave up 0 bases and J gave up 4 bases; unmatched junction bases: 2. The CDR3 is made up of 14 amino acids.

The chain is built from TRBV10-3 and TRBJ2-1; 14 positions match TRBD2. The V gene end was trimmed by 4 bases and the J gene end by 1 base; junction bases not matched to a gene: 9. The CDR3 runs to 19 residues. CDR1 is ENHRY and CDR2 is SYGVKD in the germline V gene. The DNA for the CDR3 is TGTGCCATCAGTGGTCCGGGACTAGCGGGAGTCTTGTCCTACAATGAGCAGTTCTTC. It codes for CAISGPGLAGVLSYNEQFF.

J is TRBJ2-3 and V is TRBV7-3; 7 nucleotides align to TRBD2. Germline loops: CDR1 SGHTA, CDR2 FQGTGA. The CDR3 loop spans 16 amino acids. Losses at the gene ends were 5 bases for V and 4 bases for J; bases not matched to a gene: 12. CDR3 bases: TGTGCCAGCAGCCAGGCTAGGGCGGGAGCGGCAGATACGCAGTATTTT. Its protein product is CASSQARAGAADTQYF.

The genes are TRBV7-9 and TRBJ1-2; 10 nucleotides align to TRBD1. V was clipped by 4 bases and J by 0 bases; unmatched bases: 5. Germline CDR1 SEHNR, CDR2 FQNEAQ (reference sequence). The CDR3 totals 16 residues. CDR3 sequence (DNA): TGTGCCAGCAGCTCCGGACAGGGGGAAGCTAACTATGGCTACACCTTC. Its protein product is CASSSGQGEANYGYTF.

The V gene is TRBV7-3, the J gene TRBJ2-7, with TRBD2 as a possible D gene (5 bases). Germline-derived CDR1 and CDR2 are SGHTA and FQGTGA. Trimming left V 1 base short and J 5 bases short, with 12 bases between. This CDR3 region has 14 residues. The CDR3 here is CASSLNPGWNEQYF. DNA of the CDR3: TGTGCCAGCAGCTTAAACCCGGGATGGAACGAGCAGTACTTC.

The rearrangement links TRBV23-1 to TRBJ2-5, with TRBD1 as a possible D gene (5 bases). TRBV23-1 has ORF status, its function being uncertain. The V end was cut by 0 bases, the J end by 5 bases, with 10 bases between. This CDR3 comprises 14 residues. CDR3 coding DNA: TGCGCCAGCAGTCAATCGCAGGGTACGGAGACCCAGTACTTC. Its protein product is CASSQSQGTETQYF.

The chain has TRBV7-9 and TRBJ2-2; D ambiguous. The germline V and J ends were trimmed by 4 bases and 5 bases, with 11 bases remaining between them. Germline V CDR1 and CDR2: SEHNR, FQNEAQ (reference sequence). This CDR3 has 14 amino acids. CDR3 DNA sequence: TGTGCCAGCAGCTCGGGCTCCCCAACCGGGGAGCTGTTTTTT. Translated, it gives CASSSGSPTGELFF.

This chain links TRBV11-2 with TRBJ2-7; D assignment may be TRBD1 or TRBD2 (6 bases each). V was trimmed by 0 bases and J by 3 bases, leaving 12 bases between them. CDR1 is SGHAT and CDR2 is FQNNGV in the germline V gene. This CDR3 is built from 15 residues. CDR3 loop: CASSLEGGRNYEQYF. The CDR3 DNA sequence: TGTGCCAGCAGCTTAGAAGGGGGGCGCAACTACGAGCAGTACTTC.

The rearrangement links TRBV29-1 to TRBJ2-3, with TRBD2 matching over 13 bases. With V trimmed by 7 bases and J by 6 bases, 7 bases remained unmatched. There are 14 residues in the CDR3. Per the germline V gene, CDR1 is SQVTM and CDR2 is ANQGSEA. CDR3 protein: CSAFGLAGVDTQYF. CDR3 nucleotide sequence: TGCAGCGCCTTCGGACTAGCGGGAGTGGATACGCAGTATTTT.

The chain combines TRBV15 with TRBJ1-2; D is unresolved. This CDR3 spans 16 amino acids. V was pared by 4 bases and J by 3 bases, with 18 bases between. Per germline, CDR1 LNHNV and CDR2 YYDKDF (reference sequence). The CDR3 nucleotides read TGTGCCACCAGCATACCCCGGCGGGGTCCTGACTATGGCTACACCTTC. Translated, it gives CATSIPRRGPDYGYTF.

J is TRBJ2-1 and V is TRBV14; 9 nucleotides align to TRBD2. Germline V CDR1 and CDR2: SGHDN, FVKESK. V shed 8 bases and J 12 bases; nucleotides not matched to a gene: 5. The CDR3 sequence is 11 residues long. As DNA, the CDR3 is TGTGCCAGCTCAGGGCGGGAGGGGCAGTTCTTC. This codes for CASSGREGQFF.

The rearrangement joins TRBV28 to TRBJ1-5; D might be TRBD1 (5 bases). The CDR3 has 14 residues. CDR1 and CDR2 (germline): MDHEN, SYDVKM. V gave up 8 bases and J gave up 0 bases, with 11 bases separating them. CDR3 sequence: CASLRDSSNQPQHF. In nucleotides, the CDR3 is TGTGCCAGCTTACGAGACAGTAGCAATCAGCCCCAGCATTTT.

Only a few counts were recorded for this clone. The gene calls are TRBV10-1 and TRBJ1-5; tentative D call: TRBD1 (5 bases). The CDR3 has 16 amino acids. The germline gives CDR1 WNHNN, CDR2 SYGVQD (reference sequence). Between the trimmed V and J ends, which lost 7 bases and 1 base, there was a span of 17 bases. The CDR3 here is CASTSGGRTSNQPQHF. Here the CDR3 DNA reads TGCGCCAGCACCTCTGGGGGAAGGACAAGCAATCAGCCCCAGCATTTT.

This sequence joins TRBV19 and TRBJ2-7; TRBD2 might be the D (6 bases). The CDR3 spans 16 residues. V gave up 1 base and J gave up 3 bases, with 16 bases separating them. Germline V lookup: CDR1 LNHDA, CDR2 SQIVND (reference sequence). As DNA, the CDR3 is TGTGCCAGTAGTATAGGGCCAGGGACTGGGGACTACGAGCAGTACTTC. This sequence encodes CASSIGPGTGDYEQYF.

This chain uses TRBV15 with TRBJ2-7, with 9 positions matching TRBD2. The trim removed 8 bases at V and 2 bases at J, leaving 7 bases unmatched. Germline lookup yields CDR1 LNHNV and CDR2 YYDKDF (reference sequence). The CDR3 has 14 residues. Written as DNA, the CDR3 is TGTGCCACCCATAGCGGGAGCGGGGCCTACGAGCAGTACTTC. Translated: CATHSGSGAYEQYF.

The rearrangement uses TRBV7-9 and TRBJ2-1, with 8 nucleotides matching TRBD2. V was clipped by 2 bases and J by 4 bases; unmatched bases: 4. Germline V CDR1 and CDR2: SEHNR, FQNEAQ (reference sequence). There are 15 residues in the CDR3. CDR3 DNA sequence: TGTGCCAGCAGCTTAATACTAGCGGAATACAATGAGCAGTTCTTC. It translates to CASSLILAEYNEQFF.

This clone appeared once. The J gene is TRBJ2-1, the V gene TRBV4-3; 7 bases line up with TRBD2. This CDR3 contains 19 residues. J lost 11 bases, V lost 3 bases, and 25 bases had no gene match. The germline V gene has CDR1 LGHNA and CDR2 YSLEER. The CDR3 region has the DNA TGCGCCAGCAGCCATGGGACCGAGGGGCGGGAGATCCCTACAATGAAGCAGTTCTTC. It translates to CASSHGTEGREIPTMKQFF.

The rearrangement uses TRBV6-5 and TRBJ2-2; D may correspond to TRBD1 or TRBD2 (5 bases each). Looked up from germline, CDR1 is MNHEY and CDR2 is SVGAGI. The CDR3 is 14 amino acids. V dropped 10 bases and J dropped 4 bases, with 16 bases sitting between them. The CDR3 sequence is CATSGGTVTGELFF. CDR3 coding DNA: TGTGCCACCAGCGGTGGGACGGTCACCGGGGAGCTGTTTTTT.

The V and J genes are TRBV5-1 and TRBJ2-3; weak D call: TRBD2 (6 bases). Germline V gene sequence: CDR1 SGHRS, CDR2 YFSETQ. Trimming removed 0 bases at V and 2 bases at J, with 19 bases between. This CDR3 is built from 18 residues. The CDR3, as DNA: TGCGCCAGCAGCTTGGCCATTGGACTACCCAGTCCCACAGATACGCAGTATTTT. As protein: CASSLAIGLPSPTDTQYF.

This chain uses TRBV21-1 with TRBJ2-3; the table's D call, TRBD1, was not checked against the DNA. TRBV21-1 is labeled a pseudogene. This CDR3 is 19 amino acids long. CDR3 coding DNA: TGTGCCAGCAGCACCAAATCCATTCGACAGTTATTTAGCACAGATACGCAGTATTTT. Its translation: CASSTKSIRQLFSTDTQYF.

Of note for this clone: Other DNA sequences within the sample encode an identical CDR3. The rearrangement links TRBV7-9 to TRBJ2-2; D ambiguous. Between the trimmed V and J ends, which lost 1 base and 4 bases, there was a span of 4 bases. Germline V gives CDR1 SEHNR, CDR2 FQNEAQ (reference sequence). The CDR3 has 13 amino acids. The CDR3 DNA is TGTGCCAGCAGCTTAGGTGGCACCGGGGAGCTGTTTTTT. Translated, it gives CASSLGGTGELFF.

The CDR3 loop reads CASSLIRSDPNTEAFF. DNA for the CDR3: TGTGCCAGCAGTTTAATCAGGTCAGATCCGAACACTGAAGCTTTCTTT. The rearrangement uses TRBV27 and TRBJ1-1; no clear D. There are 16 residues in the CDR3. CDR1 is MNHEY and CDR2 is SMNVEV in the germline V gene (reference sequence). V was clipped by 2 bases and J by 1 base, with 14 bases between them.